This TCR beta chain was documented in a study of glioma-infiltrating T cells. TCR alpha and beta CDR3 regions were amplified from RNA using iRepertoire nested multiplex PCR. MiXCR, run by TCRdb on the multiplex PCR reads, gives a single entry per CDR3 protein. The sample comprises 110,000 or so distinct CDR3 sequences, less than 30% of which are singletons, and 30% to 35% rests with the top ten. In this sample, this clonotype turned up a few times. The antigen is unknown. This may stem from a read error, because a much larger clone lies one nucleotide away. Study-wide results and limits: Tissue and blood shared very few CDR3 sequences.

Sample: glioma tissue, nonneoplastic brain tissue, or PBMCs (not recorded which). The TCR comes from a human donor with low-grade glioma or glioblastoma, undergoing nonglioma brain surgery, or in good health (not recorded which).

The CDR3 spells CASSRDGAVSLF. The CDR3 bases are TGTGCCAGCAGCCGGGACGGAGCTGTATCGCTCTTC. The chain is built from TRBV7-9 and TRBJ1-2; possibly TRBD1 for D (5 bases). The CDR3 runs to 12 residues. Germline V gene lookup returns CDR1 SEHNR and CDR2 FQNEAQ (reference sequence).